This T cell receptor beta chain was sequenced for a study of CD8+ T cells in alopecia areata. V dropped 6 bases and J dropped 7 bases, with 13 bases sitting between them. Per germline, CDR1 SNHLY and CDR2 FYNNEI. The CDR3 spans 13 residues. On this clone: Antigen unknown.

Study conclusions and caveats: Alphabeta T cells residing in normal skin are also sequenced in scalp samples. Scalp clonality and expanded CD8+ clones among the top 100 were significantly decreased by tofacitinib. Compared with normal scalp, lesional scalp had higher clonality and more expanded CD8+ clones.

Treatment noted: oral pan-JAK inhibitor, 5-10 mg twice daily. RNA was extracted and reverse transcribed into cDNA as the sequencing template. Produced via immunoSEQ multiplex PCR; TCRdb's table is partial and in-frame only. The sample lists about 190,000 clones; roughly three fifths were seen once. The specimen comprised CD4+ T cells sorted from blood, sampled at week 4, from a patient treated with tofacitinib. This chain joins TRBV2 and TRBJ1-5; D gene ambiguous. The source of this sequence is a human donor with alopecia areata. CDR3 amino acids: CASRNNSFQPQHF. As DNA, the CDR3 is TGTGCCAGCAGAAACAACAGTTTCCAGCCCCAGCATTTT.